By proportion, the clone carrying this T cell receptor (beta chain) is medium-sized. Its antigen is unidentified. Generated by immunoSEQ multiplex PCR, the TCRdb table keeps only in-frame clones and is missing some. The repertoire consists of around 66,000 clones, with around 70% occurring once and the leading ten covering 2.2%. These data come from a study of vaccination effects on CD4 cells after COVID-19. Study conclusions and caveats: Recruitment yielded few convalescent patients, and the study had no early post-infection timepoints.

The culture ran for less than 12 days, and then CD4+ T cells were isolated. Every participant took two doses of the BNT162b2 or mRNA-1273 vaccine. The receptor was derived from a human donor who received a COVID-19 vaccine. The source material was CD4+ T cells from PBMCs cultured without peptide, sampled after COVID-19 vaccination.

The chain's CDR3 is CASTRSTQETQYF. The DNA of the CDR3 is TGTGCCAGCACTCGAAGCACACAAGAGACCCAGTACTTC. V is TRBV6-6 and J is TRBJ2-5; D uncertain. The germline V gene encodes CDR1 MNHNY and CDR2 SVGAGI (reference sequence). V dropped 7 bases and J dropped 2 bases, with 11 bases sitting between them. CDR3 length equals 13 residues.